This T cell receptor beta chain was captured in a study of blood T cell repertoires in COVID-19. Study information: There were acute and convalescent COVID-19 samples, and they came from the United States, Italy and Spain. T cells, B-cell-depleted T cells, or PBMCs provided the cDNA or gDNA that served as material.

Study processing details: Reference gene primer amplification in the assay estimated nucleated cell counts. TCRdb's table, derived via immunoSEQ multiplex PCR, lists solely in-frame clones and lacks some. V, J and clone size reflect that table, while D and trimming were determined from the DNA. The repertoire holds about 140,000 clones, approximately 80% seen once, with approximately 3.6% in the top ten. Between the trimmed V and J ends, which lost 8 bases and 5 bases, there was a span of 8 bases. Germline values: CDR1 LNHDA, CDR2 SQIVND (reference sequence). The CDR3 has 11 amino acids. The chain employs TRBV19 and TRBJ2-3, with D unclear. Material for sequencing was peripheral blood. This TCR derives from a man aged 65 to 85 who had recovered from COVID-19. The CDR3 loop is CASSNGDTQYF. DNA of the CDR3: TGTGCCAGTTCTAACGGAGATACGCAGTATTTT. The variable domain in full, completed from reference TRBV19 and TRBJ2-3, reads DGGITQSPKYLFRKEGQNVTLSCEQNLNHDAMYWYRQDPGQGLRLIYYSQIVNDFQKGDIAEGYSVSREKKESFPLTVTSAQKNPTAFYLCASSNGDTQYFGPGTRLTVL.